What follows are 15 T cell receptor beta chains derived from one specimen sequenced in a study of shared clonotypes between healthy human individuals (dated by TCRdb to the early 2020s). The library was produced with the immunoSEQ multiplex PCR assay. TCRdb provides this immuneACCESS table in a form limited to in-frame rearrangements. Some clones are lacking; in checked studies, under half of them reflect an unresolved V gene, and why the rest are absent is not known. This sample lists some 320,000 clones; around 90% were detected once. Of the sample, roughly 17% is held by the ten largest clones. Sample: memory CD8+ T cells sorted from blood. The cell subset or site label, read with the paper, signifies: CD45RO+ cells pooled with CCR7-negative TemRA cells. These receptors were collected from a man aged 18 to 30 in good health.

The rearrangement links TRBV28 to TRBJ2-2; 7 nucleotides align to TRBD1. CDR3 size: 17 residues. Germline V gene data show CDR1 as MDHEN and CDR2 as SYDVKM. With 6 bases clipped from V and 3 bases from J, the junction kept 13 bases outside the gene matches. CDR3 sequence: CASSYHPFDRDTGELFF. CDR3 DNA: TGTGCCAGCAGCTACCACCCCTTTGACAGGGACACCGGGGAGCTGTTTTTT.

The rearrangement links TRBV11-2 to TRBJ2-7, with 7 positions matching TRBD1. Germline lookup yields CDR1 SGHAT and CDR2 FQNNGV. The V gene end was trimmed by 4 bases and the J gene end by 3 bases; junction bases not matched to a gene: 6. CDR3 length: 14 residues. In DNA form, the CDR3 reads TGTGCCAGCAGCTCGACAGGGTACTACTACGAGCAGTACTTC. Its protein product is CASSSTGYYYEQYF.

The chain links TRBV15 to TRBJ2-1, with 10 positions matching TRBD1. CDR1 and CDR2 (germline): LNHNV, YYDKDF (reference sequence). This CDR3 has 15 amino acids. V lost 5 bases, J lost 6 bases, and 7 bases stayed unmatched. The CDR3 protein is CATSWGQGLLNEQFF. CDR3 nucleotide sequence: TGTGCCACCAGCTGGGGACAGGGGTTACTCAATGAGCAGTTCTTC.

The CDR3 DNA sequence: TGTGCCAGCAGTTTATCGCAGGGTGACGCCTACGAGCAGTACTTC. This codes for CASSLSQGDAYEQYF. The V call is TRBV28, the J call TRBJ2-7; perhaps TRBD1 as D (5 bases). This CDR3 has 15 residues. Trimming cost V 1 base and J 2 bases, with 12 bases left between them. Germline loops: CDR1 MDHEN, CDR2 SYDVKM.

The rearrangement links TRBV21-1 to TRBJ1-6; the D segment call TRBD1 is taken from the table without a DNA check. TRBV21-1 is deemed a pseudogene. The CDR3 sequence is 16 residues long. The CDR3 DNA reads TGTGCCAGCAGCATTCGACAGGGAGAAGATAATTCACCCCTCCACTTT. It specifies CASSIRQGEDNSPLHF.

Remarks on this clone: Other DNA sequences in this specimen translate into the identical CDR3. V is TRBV7-9 and J is TRBJ2-5, with D possibly being TRBD2 (5 bases). V dropped 1 base and J dropped 2 bases, with 8 bases sitting between them. The CDR3 consists of 14 residues. From germline, CDR1 is SEHNR and CDR2 FQNEAQ (reference sequence). Here the CDR3 DNA reads TGTGCCAGCAGCTTAGGCCCGGGACAAGAGACCCAGTACTTC. Its protein is CASSLGPGQETQYF. Variable domain in full (rest from reference TRBV7-9 and TRBJ2-5): DTGVSQNPRHKITKRGQNVTFRCDPISEHNRLYWYRQTLGQGPEFLTYFQNEAQLEKSRLLSDRFSAERPKGSFSTLEIQRTEQGDSAMYLCASSLGPGQETQYFGPGTRLLVL.

This chain uses TRBV2 with TRBJ1-2; the D is unclear. The CDR3 contains 13 residues. Germline CDR1 is SNHLY and CDR2 is FYNNEI. V lost 3 bases and J lost 3, with 8 bases in between. The CDR3 region is CASSEARHYGYTF. DNA of the CDR3: TGTGCCAGCAGTGAGGCCAGACACTATGGCTACACCTTC. Using reference TRBV2 and TRBJ1-2 for the parts outside the CDR3, the full variable domain is EPEVTQTPSHQVTQMGQEVILRCVPISNHLYFYWYRQILGQKVEFLVSFYNNEISEKSEIFDDQFSVERPDGSNFTLKIRSTKLEDSAMYFCASSEARHYGYTFGSGTRLTVV.

The chain links TRBV9 to TRBJ1-3, with TRBD1 as a possible D gene (6 bases). The V gene's germline CDR1 is SGDLS and CDR2 YYNGEE. V lost 5 bases and J 0 bases, leaving 9 bases between the germline ends. The CDR3 has 14 amino acids. CDR3 protein: CASSRTDSGNTIYF. The CDR3 nucleotides are TGTGCCAGCAGTAGGACAGACTCTGGAAACACCATATATTTT.

The gene calls are TRBV4-1 and TRBJ2-3; D is tentatively TRBD1 or TRBD2 (6 bases each). The V and J ends lost 0 bases and 4 bases respectively, with 14 bases between them. The CDR3 runs to 16 residues. Germline CDR1 is MGHRA and CDR2 is YSYEKL. CDR3 protein: CASSQERAGDSDTQYF. CDR3 in DNA: TGCGCCAGCAGCCAAGAGAGGGCAGGGGACTCAGATACGCAGTATTTT.

J is TRBJ1-4 and V is TRBV29-1; maybe TRBD1 (5 bases). There are 13 residues in the CDR3. The V and J ends lost 1 base and 4 bases respectively, with 7 bases between them. Germline V CDR1 and CDR2: SQVTM, ANQGSEA. The CDR3 nucleotides read TGCAGCGTTGAAGGGGGGTATAATGAAAAACTGTTTTTT. Amino acids: CSVEGGYNEKLFF.

This chain uses TRBV30 with TRBJ2-7; tentative D call: TRBD1 (5 bases). The V gene's germline CDR1 is GTSNPN and CDR2 SVGIG (reference sequence). CDR3 length: 13 amino acids. V dropped 2 bases and J dropped 1 base, with 9 bases sitting between them. The DNA for the CDR3 is TGTGCCTGGAGTCTAGGGGTTTCCTACGAGCAGTACTTC. It yields the protein CAWSLGVSYEQYF. The full variable domain, with the rest looked up from reference TRBV30 and TRBJ2-7, is SQTIHQWPATLVQPVGSPLSLECTVEGTSNPNLYWYRQAAGRGLQLLFYSVGIGQISSEVPQNLSASRPQDRQFILSSKKLLLSDSGFYLCAWSLGVSYEQYFGPGTRLTVT.

V usage is TRBV27 and J usage is TRBJ2-6; TRBD1 is a possible D gene (6 bases). Trimming stripped 4 bases from V and 4 bases from J, with 14 bases between. Germline V gene lookup returns CDR1 MNHEY and CDR2 SMNVEV (reference sequence). The CDR3 loop spans 16 amino acids. The CDR3 DNA reads TGTGCCAGCAGTTCGGACAGATCTCTGGGGGCCAACGTCCTGACTTTC. It specifies CASSSDRSLGANVLTF.

The chain uses TRBV7-9 and TRBJ2-7, with D unclear. The CDR3 has 14 residues. Germline CDR1 reads SEHNR; CDR2 reads FQNEAQ (reference sequence). Trimming cost V 1 base and J 3 bases, with 10 bases left between them. CDR3 sequence (DNA): TGTGCCAGCAGCTTAGTTTCCGGAGACTACGAGCAGTACTTC. Its protein is CASSLVSGDYEQYF.

With regard to this clone: The same CDR3 arises from other DNA sequences in this sample as well. The rearrangement uses TRBV7-6 and TRBJ2-7; TRBD1 might be the D (5 bases). The V end was cut by 1 base, the J end by 4 bases, with 11 bases between. Germline CDR1 and CDR2: SGHVS and FNYEAQ. This CDR3 comprises 14 residues. In DNA, the CDR3 is TGTGCCAGCAGCTTAGGGGCAGGGTCGTACGAGCAGTACTTC. Translated: CASSLGAGSYEQYF.

The chain combines TRBV7-9 with TRBJ1-6; 7 nucleotides match TRBD1. The CDR3 runs 16 residues. The V and J ends lost 9 bases and 2 bases, in that order; junction bases with no gene match: 10. Germline V gene lookup returns CDR1 SEHNR and CDR2 FQNEAQ (reference sequence). CDR3 bases: TGTGCCAGTGAAAACAGGGGAGGTGCCTATAATTCACCCCTCCACTTT. It translates to CASENRGGAYNSPLHF. The whole variable domain, remainder taken from reference TRBV7-9 and TRBJ1-6, is DTGVSQNPRHKITKRGQNVTFRCDPISEHNRLYWYRQTLGQGPEFLTYFQNEAQLEKSRLLSDRFSAERPKGSFSTLEIQRTEQGDSAMYLCASENRGGAYNSPLHFGNGTRLTVT.